This entry is about one T cell receptor (beta chain). This specimen comes from a study of blood T cell repertoires in COVID-19. Study overall: Material from acute and convalescent COVID-19 was sourced from the United States, Italy and Spain. From T cells, B-cell-depleted T cells, or PBMCs came the material, which was cDNA or gDNA.

CDR3 length: 14 amino acids. V dropped 3 bases and J dropped 7; count of bases not matched to a gene: 4. Germline-derived CDR1 and CDR2 are DFQATT and SNEGSKA (reference sequence). Methods used by the authors: How many nucleated cells were present was estimated from reference gene primer amplification. Assay: immunoSEQ multiplex PCR; the TCRdb copy retains only in-frame clones and omits some. The D gene and trimming were derived from the DNA, and the V and J assignments and clone size from that table. Of some 97,000 clones in the sample, 88% were seen once. Sequencing input: peripheral blood. The TCR originated in a woman in her fifties or sixties with acute or convalescent COVID-19. The chain couples TRBV20-1 to TRBJ2-1; TRBD2 matches at 12 bases. The CDR3 DNA sequence: TGCAGTGCTAGTCGGACTAGCGGGATGAATGAGCAGTTCTTC. Protein sequence: CSASRTSGMNEQFF.